Shown below are 18 T cell receptor beta chains from a single sample sequenced in a study of human T cells and chemical hapten exposure. Time point: patch test 2, 6 weeks after DPC sensitization. This sample's treatment: therapeutic diphenylcyclopropenone sensitization with weekly scalp DPC. TCRdb reprocessed the RACE reads with MiXCR, giving one entry per CDR3 protein. The data hold 360,000 or so distinct CDR3 sequences, with about 6% observed a single time. The sequences come from whole blood, collected in connection with sensitization to the hapten diphenylcyclopropenone (DPC). These receptors came from a woman younger than 35 with alopecia areata. Some clones in this sample may be carry-over from other donors' samples.

This clonotype was seen many times. This chain uses TRBV18 with TRBJ1-2; 11 nucleotides line up with TRBD1. The V segment lost 3 bases and the J segment 4 bases; nucleotides outside the gene matches: 4. The CDR3 consists of 15 residues. The germline gives CDR1 KGHSH, CDR2 LQKENI. The CDR3 sequence: CASSPGQGAGYGYTF. The DNA for the CDR3 is TGTGCCAGCTCACCTGGACAGGGGGCCGGCTATGGCTACACCTTC.

This clonotype was recorded a few times. This chain links TRBV5-4 with TRBJ1-2; the D is unclear. Trimming stripped 6 bases from V and 4 bases from J, with 10 bases between. The germline V gene encodes CDR1 SGHNT and CDR2 YYREEE (reference sequence). The CDR3 spans 12 residues. The DNA for the CDR3 is TGTGCCAGCACGGTATCAGGCTATGGCTACACCTTC. Protein sequence: CASTVSGYGYTF.

The CDR3 protein is CASSERSAGTGYEKLFF. The CDR3 DNA reads as TGTGCCAGCAGTGAACGAAGCGCCGGGACAGGGTATGAAAAACTGTTTTTT. The rearrangement links TRBV6-1 to TRBJ1-4, with 9 positions matching TRBD1. Trimming cost V 2 bases and J 6 bases; bases outside gene matches: 10. Germline loops: CDR1 MNHNS, CDR2 SASEGT. The CDR3 sequence is 17 residues long.

This clonotype was seen a few times. This chain links TRBV18 with TRBJ1-2; D not certain. The CDR3 has 12 residues. The germline V gene has CDR1 KGHSH and CDR2 LQKENI. Trimming shortened V by 4 bases and J by 6 bases, and 9 bases separated the two germline ends. In nucleotides, the CDR3 is TGTGCCAGCTCACAAGAACAGAATGGCTACACCTTC. Translating gives CASSQEQNGYTF.

J is TRBJ2-3 and V is TRBV12-3 or TRBV12-4; 12 bases are a match to TRBD2. The CDR3 sequence is 16 residues long. V was pared by 5 bases and J by 4 bases, with 7 bases of the junction left unmatched. The chain's CDR3 is CASSPRLAGAPDTQYF. Here the CDR3 DNA reads TGTGCCAGCAGTCCAAGACTAGCGGGGGCCCCAGATACGCAGTATTTT.

This clonotype was seen many times. This chain uses TRBV7-2 with TRBJ1-5; tentative D call: TRBD1 (5 bases). CDR1 and CDR2 from the germline V gene are SGHTA and FQGNSA. Trimming removed 1 base from V and 8 bases from J, with 6 bases in between. The CDR3 runs 12 residues. Here the CDR3 DNA reads TGTGCCAGCAGCTTAGAAGGGGAGCCCCAGCATTTT. As protein: CASSLEGEPQHF.

This clonotype was seen a few times. This chain joins TRBV12-3 or TRBV12-4 and TRBJ2-3; TRBD2 agrees at 12 bases. This CDR3 is built from 16 residues. The J segment lost 1 base and the V segment lost 6 bases, leaving 5 bases of the junction unmatched. CDR3 in amino acids: CASRYRLAGGTDTQYF. CDR3 in DNA: TGTGCCAGCAGGTACCGACTAGCGGGGGGCACAGATACGCAGTATTTT.

In DNA form, the CDR3 reads TGCGCCAGCGGCACTGGGGGGATAGAAGGATCACCCCTCCACTTT. Translation gives CASGTGGIEGSPLHF. The chain combines TRBV5-1 with TRBJ1-6; TRBD1 might be the D (5 bases). The ends were cut back, 7 bases at V and 10 bases at J, with 21 bases in the middle. This CDR3 spans 15 amino acids. CDR1 is SGHRS and CDR2 is YFSETQ in the germline V gene.

Ten or more counts support this clonotype. This chain links TRBV20-1 with TRBJ1-5; 10 bases are shared with TRBD1. The CDR3 runs 14 residues. V trimming: 4 bases; J trimming: 7 bases; junction bases outside the gene matches: 7. The germline CDR1 and CDR2 sequences are DFQATT and SNEGSKA (reference sequence). The CDR3 nucleotides are TGCAGTGCTATCCGGGACAGGGGAGGCCAGCCCCAGCATTTT. This translates into CSAIRDRGGQPQHF.

This chain joins TRBV6-5 and TRBJ1-4; 8 bases line up with TRBD1. The germline V gene encodes CDR1 MNHEY and CDR2 SVGAGI. V dropped 6 bases and J dropped 6; count of bases not matched to a gene: 9. The CDR3 is 15 residues long. CDR3 sequence: CASRRTTGDYEKLFF. The CDR3 DNA sequence: TGTGCCAGCAGACGCACGACAGGGGATTATGAAAAACTGTTTTTT.

CDR3 amino acids: CASSQDVRPQNSPLHF. For the CDR3, the DNA is TGTGCCAGCAGCCAAGATGTTAGACCGCAAAATTCACCCCTCCACTTT. V is TRBV4-2 and J is TRBJ1-6, with no clear D. Germline loops: CDR1 LGHNA, CDR2 YNFKEQ. Trimming cost V 0 bases and J 7 bases, with 13 bases left between them. The CDR3 is made up of 16 amino acids.

This clonotype has more than one count but fewer than ten. The chain couples TRBV7-2 to TRBJ2-3; D is perhaps TRBD1 (5 bases). Trimming removed 3 bases at V and 2 bases at J, with 18 bases between. CDR3 length: 17 residues. CDR1 and CDR2 from the germline V gene are SGHTA and FQGNSA. The CDR3 spells CASSFATQGWYTDTQYF. In DNA form, the CDR3 reads TGTGCCAGCAGCTTCGCAACCCAGGGATGGTACACAGATACGCAGTATTTT.

Ten or more counts support this clonotype. CDR3 in amino acids: CASSGYTEAFF. CDR3 nucleotides: TGTGCCAGCAGTGGGTACACTGAAGCTTTCTTT. The chain employs TRBV12-3 or TRBV12-4 and TRBJ1-1; D ambiguous. This CDR3 region has 11 residues. The ends were cut back, 5 bases at V and 3 bases at J, with 4 bases in the middle.

There are many counts of this clonotype. The V and J genes are TRBV5-1 and TRBJ1-2; D unresolved. Germline CDR1 SGHRS, CDR2 YFSETQ. The V end lost 0 bases, the J end lost 4 bases, and 13 bases lay between the germline ends. The CDR3 extends over 15 amino acids. The CDR3 here is CASSLALGSAYGYTF. In DNA, the CDR3 is TGCGCCAGCAGCTTGGCCCTAGGCTCGGCCTATGGCTACACCTTC.

This clonotype was detected a few times. The chain recombines TRBV14 with TRBJ2-1; a possible D gene is TRBD1 (5 bases). From germline, CDR1 is SGHDN and CDR2 FVKESK. V was pared by 4 bases and J by 0 bases, with 19 bases between. The CDR3 totals 18 residues. DNA for the CDR3: TGTGCCAGCAGCCGTTTCCCTTACAGGATTTCCTCCTACAATGAGCAGTTCTTC. This gives the protein CASSRFPYRISSYNEQFF.

The V call is TRBV12-5, the J call TRBJ1-2; D is undetermined. V was trimmed by 6 bases and J by 0 bases, leaving 5 bases between them. Germline V CDR1 and CDR2: LGHNT, FRNRAP. The CDR3 is 12 amino acids. The CDR3 nucleotides read TGTGCTAGTGGCTATTCTAACTATGGCTACACCTTC. This codes for CASGYSNYGYTF.

This rearrangement joins TRBV9 to TRBJ2-1, with D hard to call. The V end lost 3 bases, the J end lost 0 bases, and 7 bases lay between the germline ends. The CDR3 extends over 14 amino acids. CDR1 SGDLS and CDR2 YYNGEE come from the germline V gene. In DNA, the CDR3 is TGTGCCAGCAGCGCCGATTACTCCTACAATGAGCAGTTCTTC. Its translation: CASSADYSYNEQFF.

In this sample, this clonotype turned up a few times. This chain links TRBV9 with TRBJ1-1; D remains ambiguous. CDR1 and CDR2 (germline): SGDLS, YYNGEE. V was cut by 4 bases and J by 10 bases, with 14 bases left in between. The CDR3 is 12 residues long. The CDR3 DNA reads as TGTGCCAGCAGCCCTAGGGTCGTGGGAGCTTTCTTT. Its protein product is CASSPRVVGAFF.